Shown below are 17 T cell receptor beta chains from a single sample sequenced in a study of cytomegalovirus exposure and HLA in healthy donors. The PCR used 60 Vbeta and 13 Jbeta primers. This table comes from immunoSEQ multiplex PCR, and its TCRdb copy is limited to in-frame clones, with some not included. This table holds 200,000 to 250,000 clones, over 80% found once. Material for sequencing was PBMCs. The receptors here all came from a woman between 40 and 50 years old in good health and CMV-seropositive.

The rearrangement uses TRBV27 and TRBJ1-6; 10 bases fit TRBD1. The V gene end was trimmed by 8 bases and the J gene end by 10 bases; junction bases not matched to a gene: 11. Germline CDR1 is MNHEY and CDR2 is SMNVEV (reference sequence). The CDR3 has 15 amino acids. CDR3 residues: CASSIGTGVNSPLHF. The CDR3 nucleotides are TGTGCCAGCTCCATCGGGACAGGGGTTAACTCACCCCTCCACTTT.

The chain has TRBV7-3 and TRBJ2-1, with TRBD2 matching 9 bases. Germline-derived CDR1 and CDR2 are SGHTA and FQGTGA. J gave up 1 base and V 5 bases, and 3 bases lay outside the gene matches. This CDR3 contains 15 residues. CDR3 in DNA: TGTGCCAGCAGCCCTAGCGGGAAATCCTACAATGAGCAGTTCTTC. Translating gives CASSPSGKSYNEQFF.

V usage is TRBV6-5 and J usage is TRBJ2-1; possible D gene TRBD1, 6 bases. V was shortened by 6 bases and J by 5 bases, with 17 bases between the two germline ends. Germline V gene sequence: CDR1 MNHEY, CDR2 SVGAGI. CDR3 length equals 15 residues. The CDR3 reads CASSPLGQINNEQFF. The CDR3 DNA reads as TGTGCCAGCAGCCCCCTAGGACAGATTAACAATGAGCAGTTCTTC.

The chain has TRBV18 and TRBJ1-5, with 9 nucleotides matching TRBD1. CDR1 is KGHSH and CDR2 is LQKENI in the germline V gene. The junction had 10 bases not matched to a gene; V was cut back by 3 bases and J by 10 bases. CDR3 size: 15 residues. In nucleotides, the CDR3 is TGTGCCAGCTCACCCTCCGGGACAGGGCTGAATCCCCAGCATTTT. Residues: CASSPSGTGLNPQHF.

J is TRBJ1-2 and V is TRBV5-6, with TRBD1 as a possible D gene (5 bases). The CDR3 is 14 residues long. V dropped 4 bases and J dropped 7 bases, with 17 bases sitting between them. Germline assignment: CDR1 SGHDT and CDR2 YYEEEE. CDR3 sequence reads: CASSPPARDTGYTF. The CDR3 DNA reads as TGTGCCAGCAGCCCACCGGCCAGGGATACTGGCTACACCTTC.

The CDR3 spells CASSVVDQGFEAFF. CDR3 DNA sequence: TGTGCCAGCAGCGTAGTGGACCAGGGCTTTGAAGCTTTCTTT. This sequence joins TRBV9 and TRBJ1-1, with a tentative D call TRBD1 (5 bases). Trimming removed 0 bases from V and 7 bases from J, with 13 bases in between. The CDR3 has 14 amino acids. The V gene's germline CDR1 is SGDLS and CDR2 YYNGEE.

V is TRBV30 and J is TRBJ2-7; 10 bases match TRBD1. There are 13 residues in the CDR3. J gave up 4 bases and V 7 bases, and 7 bases lay outside the gene matches. The germline V gene encodes CDR1 GTSNPN and CDR2 SVGIG (reference sequence). CDR3 in amino acids: CASRDRGLYEQYF. The DNA of the CDR3 is TGTGCCTCCCGGGACAGGGGATTGTACGAGCAGTACTTC.

This chain connects TRBV15 to TRBJ2-3, with 7 bases that match TRBD2. The CDR3 is 16 amino acids. Looked up from germline, CDR1 is LNHNV and CDR2 is YYDKDF (reference sequence). Trimming removed 2 bases from V and 2 bases from J; junction bases left unmatched: 7. The CDR3 DNA follows: TGTGCCACCAGCAGATACAGGACTAGTCCCACAGATACGCAGTATTTT. It codes for CATSRYRTSPTDTQYF. Filled out from reference TRBV15 and TRBJ2-3, the complete variable domain reads DAMVIQNPRYQVTQFGKPVTLSCSQTLNHNVMYWYQQKSSQAPKLLFHYYDKDFNNEADTPDNFQSRRPNTSFCFLDIRSPGLGDTAMYLCATSRYRTSPTDTQYFGPGTRLTVL.

The chain links TRBV30 to TRBJ1-1; 7 bases line up with TRBD1. Trimming removed 0 bases from V and 0 bases from J; junction bases left unmatched: 4. Germline V lookup: CDR1 GTSNPN, CDR2 SVGIG (reference sequence). This CDR3 comprises 15 residues. In DNA, the CDR3 is TGTGCCTGGAGTGTCCTGGGACAGATGAACACTGAAGCTTTCTTT. This codes for CAWSVLGQMNTEAFF.

The rearrangement uses TRBV6-6 and TRBJ2-1, with TRBD2 identical over 11 bases. Looked up from germline, CDR1 is MNHNY and CDR2 is SVGAGI (reference sequence). The CDR3 covers 16 residues. V shed 4 bases, J shed 6 bases, and the junction held 8 bases outside the gene matches. The CDR3 here is CASSSEPGLAVNEQFF. For the CDR3, the DNA is TGTGCCAGCAGTTCTGAACCGGGACTAGCGGTCAATGAGCAGTTCTTC.

The CDR3 nucleotides read TGTGCCAGCCCCAAACAGGGGACGGGGCGAGGCTACACCTTC. This translates into CASPKQGTGRGYTF. The V call is TRBV5-8, the J call TRBJ1-2; 7 nucleotides align to TRBD1. Trimming cost V 7 bases and J 8 bases; bases outside gene matches: 14. Germline CDR1 and CDR2: SGHTS and YDEGEE. The CDR3 runs 14 residues.

The gene calls are TRBV21-1 and TRBJ1-1; the D call TRBD1 from the table was never checked on the DNA. TRBV21-1 is reported as a pseudogene. This CDR3 region has 15 residues. As DNA, the CDR3 is TGTGCCAGCAGTAATGCACCCGGGACAAAGACTGAAGCTTTCTTT. It codes for CASSNAPGTKTEAFF.

This sequence joins TRBV2 and TRBJ2-2, with D tentatively TRBD2 (5 bases). Germline CDR1 is SNHLY and CDR2 is FYNNEI. The CDR3 is 13 amino acids. Trimming took 8 bases from V and 5 from J, leaving 12 bases between them. CDR3 coding DNA: TGTGCCAGCGGGGAGTTGTATACCGGGGAGCTGTTTTTT. It encodes CASGELYTGELFF. The entire variable domain, with the rest obtained from reference TRBV2 and TRBJ2-2, is as follows: EPEVTQTPSHQVTQMGQEVILRCVPISNHLYFYWYRQILGQKVEFLVSFYNNEISEKSEIFDDQFSVERPDGSNFTLKIRSTKLEDSAMYFCASGELYTGELFFGEGSRLTVL.

The chain links TRBV15 to TRBJ2-2; no definite D call. V was pared by 3 bases and J by 0 bases, with 5 bases between. Germline assignment: CDR1 LNHNV and CDR2 YYDKDF (reference sequence). This CDR3 contains 14 residues. The CDR3 protein is CATSRRTNTGELFF. CDR3 bases: TGTGCCACCAGCAGGAGGACGAACACCGGGGAGCTGTTTTTT.

V is TRBV5-5 and J is TRBJ1-5; 9 nucleotides line up with TRBD1. V gave up 4 bases and J gave up 0 bases; unmatched junction bases: 14. The CDR3 runs 19 residues. CDR1 SGHKS and CDR2 YYEKEE come from the germline V gene (reference sequence). CDR3 loop: CASSPILDRGVYSNQPQHF. CDR3 in DNA: TGTGCCAGCAGCCCGATCCTGGACAGGGGCGTATATAGCAATCAGCCCCAGCATTTT.

There are a few counts of this clone. This chain uses TRBV5-4 with TRBJ2-7, with 9 bases aligning to TRBD1. The ends lost 2 bases at V and 3 bases at J; junction bases unmatched: 6. The CDR3 has 15 amino acids. Germline CDR1 reads SGHNT; CDR2 reads YYREEE (reference sequence). The CDR3 spells CASSFAGTGLYEQYF. CDR3 in DNA: TGTGCCAGCAGCTTTGCCGGGACAGGGCTCTACGAGCAGTACTTC.

As regards this clone: Within the sample, other DNA sequences also encode this same CDR3. The chain recombines TRBV9 with TRBJ2-5; D is ambiguous. V was trimmed by 0 bases and J by 0 bases, leaving 6 bases between them. There are 14 residues in the CDR3. Germline assignment: CDR1 SGDLS and CDR2 YYNGEE. In DNA form, the CDR3 reads TGTGCCAGCAGCGTAGGCTCGGACCAAGAGACCCAGTACTTC. Its protein is CASSVGSDQETQYF. The full variable domain, its missing parts supplied by reference TRBV9 and TRBJ2-5, is DSGVTQTPKHLITATGQRVTLRCSPRSGDLSVYWYQQSLDQGLQFLIQYYNGEERAKGNILERFSAQQFPDLHSELNLSSLELGDSALYFCASSVGSDQETQYFGPGTRLLVL.